A single sample gave rise to the 17 T cell receptor beta chains below, sequenced in a study of T-cell reconstitution after alpha-beta-depleted transplantation in children. TCRbeta library construction was performed incorporating unique molecular identifiers. TCRdb fed the PCR reads into MiXCR, producing one record per CDR3 protein. Here the sample spans 150,000 to 200,000 distinct CDR3 sequences, over 8.5% being singletons. This specimen was PBMCs, taken before TCRalphabeta/CD19-depleted stem cell transplant. These TCRs come from a boy under 10 years old with acute myeloid leukemia, due to receive a stem cell transplant.

This clonotype was detected many times. J is TRBJ1-5 and V is TRBV5-6, with 7 bases lining up with TRBD1. The germline CDR1 and CDR2 sequences are SGHDT and YYEEEE. J was trimmed by 6 bases and V by 3 bases; bases with no gene match: 9. The CDR3 has 15 residues. The CDR3 loop reads CASSSRGQWGQPQHF. Written as DNA, the CDR3 is TGTGCCAGCAGCTCACGGGGACAGTGGGGTCAGCCCCAGCATTTT.

This clonotype was counted at least ten times. The chain recombines TRBV5-1 with TRBJ2-3; 10 bases line up with TRBD2. V gave up 0 bases and J gave up 2 bases; unmatched junction bases: 9. The CDR3 is 18 residues long. The germline V gene encodes CDR1 SGHRS and CDR2 YFSETQ. The CDR3 bases are TGCGCCAGCAGCTTGGAGGGAGCTAGCGGGGGACCCACAGATACGCAGTATTTT. It specifies CASSLEGASGGPTDTQYF.

The table lists this clonotype with many counts. This sequence joins TRBV20-1 and TRBJ2-3, with TRBD1 identical over 7 bases. V was clipped by 6 bases and J by 2 bases; unmatched bases: 8. This CDR3 comprises 14 residues. Germline CDR1 and CDR2: DFQATT and SNEGSKA (reference sequence). The CDR3 coding sequence is TGCAGTGCCCGACGCAGGGGGTACACAGATACGCAGTATTTT. Translated: CSARRRGYTDTQYF.

This clonotype has ten or more counts. This rearrangement joins TRBV20-1 to TRBJ2-7; 7 bases match TRBD2. V dropped 1 base and J dropped 2; count of bases not matched to a gene: 2. CDR3 length: 13 amino acids. CDR1 and CDR2 from the germline V gene are DFQATT and SNEGSKA (reference sequence). The CDR3 sequence is CSARGGGPYEQYF. In DNA form, the CDR3 reads TGCAGTGCTAGAGGGGGGGGACCCTACGAGCAGTACTTC.

Many counts were recorded for this clonotype. The chain joins TRBV7-2 to TRBJ2-4; TRBD1 is a possible D gene (6 bases). Deletions cut 4 bases from V and 0 bases from J, with 13 bases between. Germline V gene lookup returns CDR1 SGHTA and CDR2 FQGNSA. This CDR3 spans 16 amino acids. CDR3 in DNA: TGTGCCAGCAGCTACAGGGAGAAACTAGCCAAAAACATTCAGTACTTC. Its translation is CASSYREKLAKNIQYF.

In its sample, this clonotype was seen many times. The chain couples TRBV20-1 to TRBJ2-7, with TRBD2 matching over 13 bases. The CDR3 covers 14 residues. Germline lookup yields CDR1 DFQATT and CDR2 SNEGSKA (reference sequence). CDR3: CGTSGTGVSYEQYF. As DNA, the CDR3 is TGCGGGACTAGCGGGACTGGCGTATCCTACGAGCAGTACTTC.

The table lists this clonotype with many counts. This chain links TRBV11-2 with TRBJ2-3; D might be TRBD1 (6 bases). Trimming removed 3 bases at V and 3 bases at J, with 10 bases between. This CDR3 region has 14 residues. The germline V gene encodes CDR1 SGHAT and CDR2 FQNNGV. This CDR3 is CASSFRGRTDTQYF. The CDR3 DNA sequence: TGTGCCAGCAGCTTCAGGGGCCGAACAGATACGCAGTATTTT.

This clonotype showed up many times. The CDR3 sequence: CASSRAGGRDIQYF. In DNA form, the CDR3 reads TGTGCCAGCAGCCGAGCAGGGGGCCGGGACATTCAGTACTTC. This rearrangement joins TRBV7-9 to TRBJ2-4; 8 bases map to TRBD1. Trimming took 5 bases from V and 8 from J; bases not matched to a gene: 8. CDR3 length: 14 amino acids. Germline-derived CDR1 and CDR2 are SEHNR and FQNEAQ (reference sequence).

This clonotype was counted at least ten times. The chain has TRBV20-1 and TRBJ2-7, with D tentatively TRBD1 (6 bases). V lost 0 bases to trimming and J lost 1 base, with 19 bases between them. The CDR3 has 17 residues. Germline V gene lookup returns CDR1 DFQATT and CDR2 SNEGSKA (reference sequence). DNA of the CDR3: TGCAGTGCTAGAGACCCATGGAAGGGGGACCCGTCCTACGAGCAGTACTTC. It yields the protein CSARDPWKGDPSYEQYF.

Ten or more counts support this clonotype. The chain recombines TRBV29-1 with TRBJ1-1; D not resolved. This CDR3 has 12 residues. The germline V gene encodes CDR1 SQVTM and CDR2 ANQGSEA. V was shortened by 6 bases and J by 4 bases, with 12 bases between the two germline ends. The CDR3: CSVSEGSTEAFF. The DNA of the CDR3 is TGCAGCGTAAGCGAGGGCTCCACTGAAGCTTTCTTT.

Many counts were recorded for this clonotype. The J gene is TRBJ2-1, the V gene TRBV3-1, with D perhaps assigned TRBD1 or TRBD2 (5 bases each). V lost 2 bases to trimming and J lost 9 bases, with 11 bases between them. Germline V gene lookup returns CDR1 LGHDT and CDR2 YNNKEL (reference sequence). The length of the CDR3 is 13 residues. CDR3 in DNA: TGTGCCAGCAGCCAAAATGAGGGGCCTGAGCAGTTCTTC. As protein: CASSQNEGPEQFF.

This clonotype showed up many times. The chain recombines TRBV7-9 with TRBJ2-2; no definite D call. Germline CDR1 reads SEHNR; CDR2 reads FQNEAQ (reference sequence). V was clipped by 5 bases and J by 2 bases, with 15 bases between them. The CDR3 loop spans 16 amino acids. CDR3 region: CASSRRMPGNTGELFF. The CDR3 coding sequence is TGTGCCAGCAGCCGGCGAATGCCCGGAAACACCGGGGAGCTGTTTTTT.

This clonotype occurred many times. The chain is built from TRBV20-1 and TRBJ1-1; 9 bases fit TRBD1. Looked up from germline, CDR1 is DFQATT and CDR2 is SNEGSKA (reference sequence). V was pared by 4 bases and J by 1 base, with 1 base of the junction left unmatched. CDR3 length: 13 residues. The CDR3 nucleotides are TGCAGTGCTACACAGGGGGCGAACACTGAAGCTTTCTTT. This codes for CSATQGANTEAFF.

This clonotype was detected many times. This chain connects TRBV20-1 to TRBJ2-2; no clear D. The germline gives CDR1 DFQATT, CDR2 SNEGSKA (reference sequence). The CDR3 is 12 residues long. The germline V and J ends were trimmed by 3 bases and 1 base, with 3 bases remaining between them. The CDR3 loop is CSASENTGELFF. The DNA of the CDR3 is TGCAGTGCTAGCGAGAACACCGGGGAGCTGTTTTTT.

This clonotype showed up many times. The chain combines TRBV6-1 with TRBJ2-5, with a tentative D call TRBD2 (5 bases). Trimming stripped 10 bases from V and 4 bases from J, with 16 bases between. CDR1 is MNHNS, CDR2 SASEGT, per germline. The CDR3 sequence is 13 residues long. CDR3 sequence reads: CAIRVRAGETQYF. Here the CDR3 DNA reads TGTGCCATCCGAGTGAGGGCTGGAGAGACCCAGTACTTC.

The table lists this clonotype with many counts. The chain has TRBV3-1 and TRBJ2-1, with D unclear. Germline-derived CDR1 and CDR2 are LGHDT and YNNKEL (reference sequence). Trimming stripped 3 bases from V and 0 bases from J, with 12 bases between. CDR3 length: 16 residues. This CDR3 is CASSHDGWGSYNEQFF. The DNA of the CDR3 is TGTGCCAGCAGCCATGACGGGTGGGGCTCCTACAATGAGCAGTTCTTC.

This clonotype was detected many times. The chain has TRBV10-3 and TRBJ2-3, with 8 bases identical to TRBD2. Germline V lookup: CDR1 ENHRY, CDR2 SYGVKD. V was clipped by 0 bases and J by 0 bases; unmatched bases: 17. This CDR3 is 21 amino acids long. The CDR3, as DNA: TGTGCCATCAGTGAGTCTCAAGGCGGGGGGCAAGTATCTGGGAGCACAGATACGCAGTATTTT. Translating gives CAISESQGGGQVSGSTDTQYF.